The clone carrying this T cell receptor beta chain showed up just a few times. These data come from a study of blood T cells in healthy people across ages. Using a J-beta primer mix together with a sample-barcoded 5' primer, a second PCR was run for roughly 6 to 11 cycles. TCRdb re-analysed the 5' RACE reads in MiXCR, keeping a single row per CDR3 protein. The profile shows some 670,000 distinct CDR3 sequences, under 65% of them singletons. CDR1 is DFQATT, CDR2 SNEGSKA, per germline (reference sequence). This CDR3 has 14 residues. Trimming removed 6 bases from V and 6 bases from J, with 18 bases in between.

Sequencing was performed on blood. The sequence derives from an elderly woman in good health. The rearrangement links TRBV20-1 to TRBJ1-5; D is unresolved. The CDR3 sequence is CSAAGLRVGQPQHF. In DNA, the CDR3 is TGCAGTGCCGCCGGGCTCCGAGTGGGTCAGCCCCAGCATTTT.